This T cell receptor (beta chain) is drawn from a study of CD8+ T cells in alopecia areata. Following extraction, RNA underwent reverse transcription to cDNA, which served as the sequencing template. TCRdb's table, derived via immunoSEQ multiplex PCR, lists solely in-frame clones and lacks some. The sample comprises 55,000 to 75,000 clones, roughly 44% of which are singletons, and 17% rests with the top ten. It was from alopecia areata patients that lesional scalp punch biopsies and peripheral blood were collected. CDR1 is SGHNT, CDR2 YYREEE, per germline (reference sequence). The V gene lost 3 bases and the J gene lost 6 bases, with 10 bases spanning the gap. The CDR3 totals 13 residues.

This clonotype originated in a human donor with alopecia areata. The rearrangement uses TRBV5-4 and TRBJ2-1, with D perhaps TRBD2 (5 bases). The sequencing used CD8+ T cells sorted from blood, collected at week 0. CDR3 DNA: TGTGCCAGCAGCTCCCCGGGATTCAATGAGCAGTTCTTC. It encodes CASSSPGFNEQFF. The variable domain in full, completed from reference TRBV5-4 and TRBJ2-1, reads ETGVTQSPTHLIKTRGQQVTLRCSSQSGHNTVSWYQQALGQGPQFIFQYYREEENGRGNFPPRFSGLQFPNYSSELNVNALELDDSALYLCASSSPGFNEQFFGPGTRLTVL.